This note documents a single T cell receptor beta chain sequence. The clone's antigen remains unknown. Qualities for individual bases were not recorded, and no much larger clone is one base off. The record originates from a study of Ad26.COV2.S vaccination and SARS-CoV-2 variants (dated by TCRdb to the early 2020s). Study-wide context: Vaccine-arm donors were drawn from COV1001, a multicentre, randomized, double-blind, placebo-controlled phase I-IIa trial of Ad26.COV2.S in healthy adults. Ad26.COV2.S was administered intramuscularly at 5 x 10^10 or 1 x 10^11 viral particles, either as a single shot or as two shots given 56 days apart. Sequencing of the TCRbeta repertoire served to evaluate the specificity and breadth of SARS-CoV-2-reactive T cell receptors following Ad26.COV2.S vaccination. The TCR-sequenced set comprised approximately 32 samples: approximately 19 Ad26.COV2.S vaccine recipients, 5 placebo recipients and 8 SARS-CoV-2 convalescent individuals. Trial participants were randomized into five groups of five: low-dose or high-dose Ad26.COV2.S given once or twice, or placebo on both occasions. Throughout the experiments and outcome assessment, investigators stayed blinded to trial group allocation.

TCRbeta CDR3 regions were sequenced with the immunoSEQ Assay. After extraction, genomic DNA underwent amplification by bias-controlled multiplex PCR, followed by high-throughput sequencing. The paper's processing steps were these. To quantify the absolute abundance of each unique TCRbeta CDR3 region, sequences were collapsed and filtered. T cell fraction was estimated by normalizing TCRbeta template counts to usable DNA, which was measured by amplifying reference genes present in all nucleated cells. Repertoire TCRs were annotated as SARS-CoV-2-specific by exact matching of V gene, CDR3 amino acid sequence and J gene to a known reactive TCR set. The reference SARS-CoV-2 TCR set came from MIRA and was filtered for enrichment in COVID-19-positive ImmuneCODE repertoires, removing public or cross-reactive TCRs. Using the MIRA antigens, annotated TCRs were further analysed by specific ORF or by position within an ORF. Breadth was defined as the number of annotated unique rearrangements divided by the total number of unique productive rearrangements, and depth was defined as the summed frequency of the annotated unique rearrangements. TCR breadth was compared between groups using two-sided Wilcoxon rank-sum tests. Sourced from immuneACCESS, this table was stored by TCRdb with only in-frame sequences that have V and J called. A share of the clones is absent; for the studies checked, an unresolved V gene accounts for under half, and the remainder has no known explanation. Clone size and V and J calls were adopted from that table, with D and trimming inferred from the DNA. This sample has hundreds of thousands of clones in its table, and about 93% of those were observed once. The top ten clones comprise more than 9% of the sample.

The meaning of the sample's treatment or condition label: over 15 received Ad26.COV2.S at low or high dose, single or two shots; several received placebo; per-sample allocation not given. Repertoires of vaccine and placebo recipients were sequenced from samples taken on day 63 after the first injection. Between 29 July and 7 August 2020, Cohort 1b enrolled approximately 26 adults aged 18-55 years at one site in Boston, USA. Ad26.COV2.S consisted of a replication-incompetent adenovirus type 26 vector by which a prefusion-stabilized SARS-CoV-2 spike protein from the original Wuhan strain was expressed. The trim is 7 bases for V and 1 base for J, with a gap of 18 bases between the germline ends. The CDR1 and CDR2 encoded by the germline V gene (reference sequence) are MNHEY and SMNVEV. Inclusive of the bounding cysteine and phenylalanine, the CDR3 is 16 residues long. The kept DNA is CDR3 alone, 48 bases in frame from the first base.

The research as a whole found: Non-spike TCR breadth was comparable between vaccine and placebo recipients, consistent with the vaccine containing only spike. The authors noted that the TCR breadth and depth analyses may have underestimated total T cell responses. Ad26.COV2.S recipients had higher spike-specific TCR breadth than placebo recipients (P = 0.0014). After vaccination, substantial breadth of spike-specific CD8+ and CD4+ T cell responses was reported. The study was not powered to compare responses between vaccine doses or regimens.

Sequences were derived from peripheral blood, sampled in a trial of Ad26.COV2.S vaccine versus placebo. The rearrangement combines TRBV27 with TRBJ2-3, with the D gene uncertain. This clonotype was obtained from a person between 18 and 65 years old who received the Ad26.COV2.S COVID-19 vaccine or a placebo. The sequenced DNA is TGTGCCAGCAATCCGTGGTCGGCAGATCGCACAGATACGCAGTATTTT. Its protein is CASNPWSADRTDTQYF.